These T cell receptor beta chains were read from a single sample in a study of regulatory T cells in long-lasting Graves disease. A single record per CDR3 protein comes from TCRdb applying MiXCR to the multiplex PCR reads. The sample records hundreds of thousands of distinct CDR3 sequences, around 11% being singletons. This sample also belongs to another study, concerning T cells in Graves' hyperthyroidism and ophthalmopathy.

The sample here was peripheral blood mononuclear cells (PBMCs), taken at new diagnosis, from a patient treated with antithyroid drugs. The receptors come from a woman under 40 with Graves disease. CDR3s include the opening cysteine and the closing phenylalanine or tryptophan. Each record gives: V gene, J gene, CDR3 protein.

TRBV6-2/TRBV6-3	TRBJ2-7	CASRATYEQYF
TRBV20-1	TRBJ2-1	CSARGGLGNHNEQFF
TRBV20-1	TRBJ2-4	CSASALGEGRNIQYF
TRBV19	TRBJ2-2	CASSWLAGGGTGELFF
TRBV20-1	TRBJ1-5	CSARSEENSNQPQHF
TRBV15	TRBJ2-3	CATNDRIMNTDTQYF
TRBV6-2/TRBV6-3	TRBJ1-5	CASTMPQGHQPQHF
TRBV2	TRBJ2-7	CASSEAGQGLYEQYF
TRBV30	TRBJ1-2	CAWSVTINYGYTF
TRBV2	TRBJ2-7	CASSERANRRWEQYF
TRBV20-1	TRBJ2-1	CSARVTSGVFSKQFF
TRBV5-1	TRBJ2-5	CASSVPGAVETQYF
TRBV28	TRBJ1-1	CASSSLRGRVEAFF
TRBV28	TRBJ2-7	CASSPDQTRGAYEQYF
TRBV5-5	TRBJ1-2	CASSLGTGSYTF
TRBV6-1	TRBJ1-6	CASRRDRGASPLHF
TRBV27	TRBJ1-1	CASTQGPEAFF
TRBV9	TRBJ1-1	CASSVGVGGDTEAFF
TRBV12-3/TRBV12-4	TRBJ1-1	CASSTRGPEAFF
TRBV6-2/TRBV6-3	TRBJ2-7	CASSYRPGGSYEQYF
TRBV18	TRBJ2-7	CASSPRVGGTYEQYF
TRBV9	TRBJ1-1	CASSPIDTEAFF
TRBV7-3	TRBJ2-5	CASSLMGQGGETQYF
TRBV6-2/TRBV6-3	TRBJ2-1	CASSGVAGGFTEQFF
TRBV11-2	TRBJ2-7	CASSLVGFQGYEQYF
TRBV11-2	TRBJ2-2	CASSLAGLTGELFF
TRBV7-9	TRBJ1-5	CASSLGWQPNQPQHF
TRBV28	TRBJ2-7	CASSLQGGASYEQYF
TRBV7-9	TRBJ2-1	CASSLEGRDYNEQFF
TRBV30	TRBJ1-5	CAWSSGTTFSNQPQHF
TRBV10-3	TRBJ2-7	CAISERGFDEQYF
TRBV27	TRBJ2-7	CASSLEGTSYEQYF
TRBV2	TRBJ2-7	CASSNGYSYEQYF
TRBV6-5	TRBJ1-4	CASSFFGTGPLKLFF
TRBV29-1	TRBJ2-3	CSVLLPLTDTQYF
TRBV7-9	TRBJ1-4	CASTHLATNEKLFF
TRBV19	TRBJ1-5	CASQTVYSNQPQHF
TRBV7-2	TRBJ2-2	CASSLGRMNTGELFF
TRBV7-2	TRBJ2-3	CASSTARVLGADTQYF
TRBV4-2	TRBJ2-2	CASSRTLAGGTGELFF
TRBV28	TRBJ1-5	CASSFSGYSNQPQHF
TRBV3-1	TRBJ2-7	CASSPGGTAGYEQYF
TRBV5-4	TRBJ2-5	CASSRGLAQETQYF
TRBV10-3	TRBJ2-5	CAISEPGTGFQETQYF
TRBV5-6	TRBJ2-5	CASRYRDRLQETQYF
TRBV27	TRBJ2-1	CASRIGQGGYNEQFF
TRBV6-2/TRBV6-3	TRBJ2-1	CASSFSQGPLAPNEQFF
TRBV29-1	TRBJ1-1	CSVGGSATEAFF
TRBV28	TRBJ1-5	CASSWRTASYGTNQPQHF
TRBV7-7	TRBJ2-1	CASSLQLGSAEHGEQFF
TRBV3-1	TRBJ1-6	CASSQEEGPLHF
TRBV9	TRBJ2-3	CASSVDDGTDTQYF
TRBV19	TRBJ2-1	CASSIRSGGWPYNEQFF
TRBV28	TRBJ2-1	CASSFNVGSSYNEQFF
TRBV28	TRBJ2-7	CASTTGGIEQYF
TRBV18	TRBJ2-5	CASSLIRDRDETQYF
TRBV11-2	TRBJ2-7	CASSQGTSGRFVYEQYF
TRBV3-1	TRBJ1-5	CASSSSLGRSNQPRHF
TRBV6-5	TRBJ2-6	CASSYRGAGANVLTF